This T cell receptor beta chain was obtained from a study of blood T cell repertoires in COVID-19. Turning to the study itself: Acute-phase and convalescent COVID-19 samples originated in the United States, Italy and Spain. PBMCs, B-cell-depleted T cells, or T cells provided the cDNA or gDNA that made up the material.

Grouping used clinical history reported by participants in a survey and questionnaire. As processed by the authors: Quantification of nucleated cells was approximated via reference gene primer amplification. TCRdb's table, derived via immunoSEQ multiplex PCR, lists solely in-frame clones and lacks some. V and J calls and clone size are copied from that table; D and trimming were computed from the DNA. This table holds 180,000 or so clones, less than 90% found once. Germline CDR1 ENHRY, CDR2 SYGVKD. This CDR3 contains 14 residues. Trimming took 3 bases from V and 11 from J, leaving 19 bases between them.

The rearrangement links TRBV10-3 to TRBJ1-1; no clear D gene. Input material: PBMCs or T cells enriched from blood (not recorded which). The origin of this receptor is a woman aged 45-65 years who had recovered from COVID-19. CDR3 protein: CAISDGTANSGAFF. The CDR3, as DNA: TGTGCCATCAGTGACGGCACAGCTAATTCGGGGGCTTTCTTT.